What follows describes a single TCR beta chain. The sample is drawn from a study of blood T cell repertoires in COVID-19. Measured with immunoSEQ multiplex PCR; TCRdb has only the in-frame clones, and not every one. The sample has 130,000 to 150,000 clones; 80% to 90% are singletons. Trimming removed 6 bases from V and 4 bases from J; junction bases left unmatched: 3. Germline V gives CDR1 LNHDA, CDR2 SQIVND (reference sequence). This CDR3 spans 14 amino acids. The source is a woman aged 55-69 years with active COVID-19. J is TRBJ2-2 and V is TRBV19; 9 positions agree with TRBD1. Sequencing used peripheral blood. CDR3 bases: TGTGCCAGTAGGGACAGGGGTTCCACCGGGGAGCTGTTTTTT. This translates into CASRDRGSTGELFF.